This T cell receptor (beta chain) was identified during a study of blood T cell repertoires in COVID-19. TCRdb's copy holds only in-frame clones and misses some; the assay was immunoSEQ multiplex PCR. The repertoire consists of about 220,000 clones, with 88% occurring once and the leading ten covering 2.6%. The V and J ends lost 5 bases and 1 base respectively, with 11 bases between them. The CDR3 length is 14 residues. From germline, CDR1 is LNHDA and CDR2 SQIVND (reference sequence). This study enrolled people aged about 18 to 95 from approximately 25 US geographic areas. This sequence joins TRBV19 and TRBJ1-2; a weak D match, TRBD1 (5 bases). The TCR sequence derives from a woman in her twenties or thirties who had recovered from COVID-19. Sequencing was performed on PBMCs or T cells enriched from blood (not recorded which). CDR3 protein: CASSVREINYGYTF. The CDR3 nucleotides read TGTGCCAGTAGTGTCAGGGAAATTAACTATGGCTACACCTTC. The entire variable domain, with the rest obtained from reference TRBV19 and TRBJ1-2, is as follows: DGGITQSPKYLFRKEGQNVTLSCEQNLNHDAMYWYRQDPGQGLRLIYYSQIVNDFQKGDIAEGYSVSREKKESFPLTVTSAQKNPTAFYLCASSVREINYGYTFGSGTRLTVV.